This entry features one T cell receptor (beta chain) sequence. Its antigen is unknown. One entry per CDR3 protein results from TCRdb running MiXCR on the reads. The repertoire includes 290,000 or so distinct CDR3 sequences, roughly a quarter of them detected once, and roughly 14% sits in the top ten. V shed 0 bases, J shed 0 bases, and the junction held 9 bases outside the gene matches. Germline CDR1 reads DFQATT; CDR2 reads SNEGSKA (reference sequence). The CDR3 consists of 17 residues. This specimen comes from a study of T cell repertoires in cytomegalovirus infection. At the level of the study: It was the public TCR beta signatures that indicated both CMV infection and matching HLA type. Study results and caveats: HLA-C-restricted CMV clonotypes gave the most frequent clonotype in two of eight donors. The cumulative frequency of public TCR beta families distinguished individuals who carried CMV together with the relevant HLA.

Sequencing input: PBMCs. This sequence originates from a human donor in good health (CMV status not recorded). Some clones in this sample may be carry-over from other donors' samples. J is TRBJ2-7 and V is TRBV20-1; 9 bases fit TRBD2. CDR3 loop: CSARDNWASGISYEQYF. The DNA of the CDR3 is TGCAGTGCTAGAGATAATTGGGCTAGCGGGATCTCCTACGAGCAGTACTTC.